This T cell receptor (beta chain) comes out of a study of blood T cell repertoires in COVID-19. Turning to the study itself: Samples taken during acute and convalescent COVID-19 were collected in the United States, Italy and Spain. Nucleic acid was either cDNA or gDNA, and it came from T cells, B-cell-depleted T cells, or PBMCs.

The CDR3 runs 15 residues. J lost 9 bases, V lost 4 bases, and 6 bases had no gene match. Germline assignment: CDR1 MDHEN and CDR2 SYDVKM. Authors' analysis steps: Estimates of nucleated cell counts were drawn from the amplification of reference gene primers. TCRdb keeps only in-frame clones here, not all; method: immunoSEQ multiplex PCR. The V and J calls and the clone size are those of that table, but D and trimming were determined from the DNA. The sample gives a few hundred thousand clones, around 90% of which show up once; 10% is in the top ten. The sequencing sample was made of PBMCs or T cells enriched from blood (not recorded which). The sequence derives from a man younger than 35 with acute COVID-19. J is TRBJ1-6 and V is TRBV28; TRBD1 agrees at 10 bases. CDR3 sequence (DNA): TGTGCCAGCAGTTCCATGGGGACAGGGGTTTCACCCCTCCACTTT. Translating it yields CASSSMGTGVSPLHF.